These T cell receptor beta chains were read from a single sample in a study of blood T cells in healthy people across ages. Each CDR3 protein is one row after TCRdb ran MiXCR on the 5' RACE reads. The data contain 700,000 or so distinct CDR3 sequences, approximately 21% of them singletons. The specimen sequenced was blood. These receptors all stem from a man between 70 and 80 years old in good health. CDR3s include the opening cysteine and the closing phenylalanine or tryptophan. The order of the fields is V gene, J gene, CDR3 protein.

v_call: TRBV20-1
j_call: TRBJ1-2
cdr3_aa: CSASGRAFGYTF

v_call: TRBV29-1
j_call: TRBJ1-2
cdr3_aa: CSVEGDGYGYTF

v_call: TRBV19
j_call: TRBJ2-3
cdr3_aa: CATQDRGHTDTQYF

v_call: TRBV5-1
j_call: .
cdr3_aa: CASSSATDQYEQYF

v_call: TRBV5-1
j_call: TRBJ2-1
cdr3_aa: CASSAGGGSSYNEQFF

v_call: TRBV24-1
j_call: TRBJ2-1
cdr3_aa: CATQTRYNEQFF

v_call: TRBV6-2/TRBV6-3
j_call: TRBJ2-1
cdr3_aa: CASTQANNEQFF

v_call: TRBV20-1
j_call: TRBJ1-1
cdr3_aa: CSANGARGMNTEAFF

v_call: TRBV7-2
j_call: TRBJ1-2
cdr3_aa: CASSLGGQEINYGYTF

v_call: TRBV2
j_call: TRBJ1-6
cdr3_aa: CASSVGQINSPLHF

v_call: TRBV7-9
j_call: TRBJ1-2
cdr3_aa: CAGSLAPNRGGEYGYTF

v_call: TRBV20-1
j_call: TRBJ2-5
cdr3_aa: CSAAGGSVGRRRETQYF

v_call: TRBV7-3
j_call: TRBJ2-1
cdr3_aa: CASSMTSGSYNGQFF

v_call: TRBV28
j_call: TRBJ1-2
cdr3_aa: CASSLSGPPSYTF

v_call: TRBV5-1
j_call: TRBJ2-5
cdr3_aa: CASSLSETQYF